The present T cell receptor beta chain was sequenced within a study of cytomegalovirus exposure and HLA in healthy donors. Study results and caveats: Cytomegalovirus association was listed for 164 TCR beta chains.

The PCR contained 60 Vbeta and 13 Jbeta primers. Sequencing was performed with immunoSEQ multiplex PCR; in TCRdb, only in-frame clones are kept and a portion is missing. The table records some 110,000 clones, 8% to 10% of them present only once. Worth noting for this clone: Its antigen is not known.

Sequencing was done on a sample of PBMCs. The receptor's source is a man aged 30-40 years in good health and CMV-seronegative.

CDR3 region: CASSMMGQLNTEAFF. The CDR3 region has the DNA TGTGCCAGTAGTATGATGGGGCAGTTGAACACTGAAGCTTTCTTT. The rearrangement joins TRBV19 to TRBJ1-1; a weak D match, TRBD1 (5 bases). The CDR3 extends over 15 amino acids. Germline V gene lookup returns CDR1 LNHDA and CDR2 SQIVND (reference sequence). Trimming shortened V by 3 bases and J by 0 bases, and 11 bases separated the two germline ends. Looking up the rest from reference TRBV19 and TRBJ1-1 gives the full variable domain: DGGITQSPKYLFRKEGQNVTLSCEQNLNHDAMYWYRQDPGQGLRLIYYSQIVNDFQKGDIAEGYSVSREKKESFPLTVTSAQKNPTAFYLCASSMMGQLNTEAFFGQGTRLTVV.